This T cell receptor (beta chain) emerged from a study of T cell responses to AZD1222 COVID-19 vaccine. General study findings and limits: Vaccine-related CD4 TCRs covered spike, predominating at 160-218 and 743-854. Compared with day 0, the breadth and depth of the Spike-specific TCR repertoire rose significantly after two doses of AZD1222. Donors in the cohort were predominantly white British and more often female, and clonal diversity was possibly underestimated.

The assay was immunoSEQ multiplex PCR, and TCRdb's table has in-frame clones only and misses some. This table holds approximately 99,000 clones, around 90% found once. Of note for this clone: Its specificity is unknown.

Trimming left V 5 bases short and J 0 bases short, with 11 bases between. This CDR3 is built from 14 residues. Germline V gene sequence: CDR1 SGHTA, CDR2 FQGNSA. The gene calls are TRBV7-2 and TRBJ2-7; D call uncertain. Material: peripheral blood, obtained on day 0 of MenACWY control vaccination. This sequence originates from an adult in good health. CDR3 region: CASSPDGFSYEQYF. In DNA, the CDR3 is TGTGCCAGCAGCCCGGACGGGTTCTCCTACGAGCAGTACTTC.